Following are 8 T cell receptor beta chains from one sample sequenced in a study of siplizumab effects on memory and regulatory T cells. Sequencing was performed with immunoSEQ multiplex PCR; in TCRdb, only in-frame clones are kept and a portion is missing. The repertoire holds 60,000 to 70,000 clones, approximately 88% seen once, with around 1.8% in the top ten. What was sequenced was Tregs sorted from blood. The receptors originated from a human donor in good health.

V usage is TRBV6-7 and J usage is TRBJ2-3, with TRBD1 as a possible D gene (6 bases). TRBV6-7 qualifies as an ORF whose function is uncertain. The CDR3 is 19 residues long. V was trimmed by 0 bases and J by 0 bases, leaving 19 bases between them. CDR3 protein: CASSYSSTGRHASTDTQYF. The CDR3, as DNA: TGTGCCAGCAGTTACTCGTCGACAGGACGACATGCTAGCACAGATACGCAGTATTTT.

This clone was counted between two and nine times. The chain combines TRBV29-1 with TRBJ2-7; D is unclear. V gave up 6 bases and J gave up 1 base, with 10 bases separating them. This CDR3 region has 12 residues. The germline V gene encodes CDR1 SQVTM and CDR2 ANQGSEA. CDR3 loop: CSVVSSSYEQYF. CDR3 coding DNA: TGCAGCGTCGTATCTTCTTCCTACGAGCAGTACTTC.

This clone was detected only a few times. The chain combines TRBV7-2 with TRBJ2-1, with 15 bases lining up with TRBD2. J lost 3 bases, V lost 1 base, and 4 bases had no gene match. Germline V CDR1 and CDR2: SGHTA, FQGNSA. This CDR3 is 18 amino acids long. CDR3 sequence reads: CASSLEGTSGRYYNEQFF. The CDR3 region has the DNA TGTGCCAGCAGCTTAGAGGGGACTAGCGGGAGGTACTACAATGAGCAGTTCTTC.

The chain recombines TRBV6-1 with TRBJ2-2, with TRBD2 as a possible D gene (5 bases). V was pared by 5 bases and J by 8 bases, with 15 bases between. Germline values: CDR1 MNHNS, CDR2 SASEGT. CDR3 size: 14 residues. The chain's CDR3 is CASSNGPPGGELFF. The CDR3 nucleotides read TGTGCCAGCAGTAACGGACCCCCGGGGGGGGAGCTGTTTTTT.

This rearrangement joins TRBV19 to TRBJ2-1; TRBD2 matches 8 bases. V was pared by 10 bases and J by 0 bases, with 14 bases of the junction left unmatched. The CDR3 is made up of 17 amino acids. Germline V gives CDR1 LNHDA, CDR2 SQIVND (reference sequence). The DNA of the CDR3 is TGTGCCACCTTAGGTTGTAGCGGGACCTTCTCCTACAATGAGCAGTTCTTC. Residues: CATLGCSGTFSYNEQFF.

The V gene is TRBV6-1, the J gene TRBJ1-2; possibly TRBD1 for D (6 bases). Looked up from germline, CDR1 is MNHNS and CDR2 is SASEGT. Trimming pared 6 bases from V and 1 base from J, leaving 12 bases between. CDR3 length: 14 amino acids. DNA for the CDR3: TGTGCCAGCAGCGCCGGGACAAATAACTATGGCTACACCTTC. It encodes CASSAGTNNYGYTF.

The DNA for the CDR3 is TGTGCCAGCAGGACGGGGGGAGGTGGCTACACCTTC. Amino acids: CASRTGGGGYTF. The rearrangement uses TRBV27 and TRBJ1-2; D might be TRBD1 (5 bases). This CDR3 is 12 amino acids long. V was shortened by 6 bases and J by 7 bases, with 12 bases between the two germline ends. Germline CDR1 MNHEY, CDR2 SMNVEV (reference sequence).

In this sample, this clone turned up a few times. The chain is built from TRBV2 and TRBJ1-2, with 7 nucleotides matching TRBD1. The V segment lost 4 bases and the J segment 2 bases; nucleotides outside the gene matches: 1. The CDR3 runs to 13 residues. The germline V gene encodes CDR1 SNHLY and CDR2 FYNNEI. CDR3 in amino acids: CASSGQGNYGYTF. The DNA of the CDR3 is TGTGCCAGCAGTGGACAGGGAAACTATGGCTACACCTTC.